This entry lists 2 T cell receptor beta chains sequenced from one sample in a study of siplizumab effects on memory and regulatory T cells. Some clones are missing from TCRdb's copy, which holds only in-frame ones; the method was immunoSEQ multiplex PCR. The data hold around 100,000 clones, with 85% to 95% observed a single time. Sequencing was carried out using Tregs sorted from blood. The receptors stem from a human donor in good health.

V and J are TRBV11-2 and TRBJ2-7; D may be TRBD2 (6 bases). Germline V gene lookup returns CDR1 SGHAT and CDR2 FQNNGV. This CDR3 has 15 amino acids. Trimming pared 7 bases from V and 3 bases from J, leaving 19 bases between. CDR3 in DNA: TGTGCCAGCACTCCCCGGGGGTCACCCAACTACGAGCAGTACTTC. The encoded protein is CASTPRGSPNYEQYF. Supplemented by reference TRBV11-2 and TRBJ2-7, the full variable domain reads EAGVAQSPRYKIIEKRQSVAFWCNPISGHATLYWYQQILGQGPKLLIQFQNNGVVDDSQLPKDRFSAERLKGVDSTLKIQPAKLEDSAVYLCASTPRGSPNYEQYFGPGTRLTVT.

This clone was recorded only once. The rearrangement links TRBV28 to TRBJ2-5, with D perhaps being TRBD1 or TRBD2 (6 bases each). The CDR3 length is 15 residues. Germline V gives CDR1 MDHEN, CDR2 SYDVKM. Deletions cut 4 bases from V and 5 bases from J, with 17 bases between. This CDR3 reads CASSSSGLGGETQYF. CDR3 in DNA: TGTGCCAGCAGTTCCTCGGGGCTAGGGGGGGAGACCCAGTACTTC.